Ten or more counts support the clone carrying this TCR beta chain. The sample is drawn from a study of Graves' ophthalmopathy and Graves' hyperthyroidism. The study amplified TCR beta CDR3 regions using RNA transcripts. Second-round multiplex PCR came after first-round RT-PCR with HTBI primers. TCRdb re-analysed the multiplex PCR reads in MiXCR, keeping a single row per CDR3 protein. Of a few hundred thousand distinct CDR3 sequences in the sample, 35% to 45% were seen once. This CDR3 region has 12 residues. CDR1 SEHNR and CDR2 FQNEAQ come from the germline V gene (reference sequence). Trimming cost V 5 bases and J 10 bases; bases outside gene matches: 8.

The rearrangement joins TRBV7-9 to TRBJ2-7, with TRBD1 matching 7 bases. The TCR originated in an adult man with Graves' hyperthyroidism. What was sequenced was peripheral blood or thyroid tissue (not recorded which). DNA for the CDR3: TGTGCCAGCAGCCTTAGACAGGGACCCCAGTACTTC. Translating gives CASSLRQGPQYF.